These 6 T cell receptor beta chains originate from one sample sequenced in a study of T cell repertoires in cytomegalovirus infection (dated by TCRdb to the late 2010s). Sequencing took place on an Illumina HiSeq 1500. Clones were called with MiXCR by TCRdb after fastp trimmed the public reads at Q25, and only in-frame beta chains were retained. Rows are unified per CDR3 protein, each entry keeping the most common DNA and genes. The sample table shows 90,000 to 130,000 distinct CDR3 sequences, and about 9.4% are seen once. Of the sample, roughly 29% is held by the ten largest clones. These receptors are not linked to any known antigen. Input material: PBMCs, sequenced either directly or after in vitro stimulation (not recorded which). All receptors derive from a human donor in good health (CMV status not recorded). Some clones in this sample may be carry-over from other donors' samples.

This clonotype showed up many times. The chain uses TRBV9 and TRBJ2-1; TRBD2 agrees at 9 bases. Germline V gene data show CDR1 as SGDLS and CDR2 as YYNGEE. The CDR3 extends over 16 amino acids. Unmatched junction bases numbered 11, after V lost 0 bases and J lost 10 bases. The CDR3 DNA reads TGTGCCAGCAGCGTAGGGGCTAGCGGGATATCATCCGAGCAGTTCTTC. This gives the protein CASSVGASGISSEQFF.

The chain couples TRBV5-1 to TRBJ2-7; perhaps TRBD2 as D (6 bases). V gave up 6 bases and J gave up 0 bases, with 13 bases separating them. The germline V gene has CDR1 SGHRS and CDR2 YFSETQ. The CDR3 runs to 14 residues. The CDR3 loop is CASNTSTSSYEQYV. DNA of the CDR3: TGCGCCAGCAACACTAGCACAAGCTCCTACGAGCAGTACGTC.

This clonotype was recorded a few times. The chain is built from TRBV12-3 or TRBV12-4 and TRBJ2-1; no reliable D call. The CDR3 runs 14 residues. V was cut by 6 bases and J by 5 bases, with 14 bases left in between. The DNA of the CDR3 is TGTGCCAGCAGATCTGGGGTGTGGGACAATGAGCAGTTCTTC. Translation gives CASRSGVWDNEQFF.

This clonotype was counted ten times or more. This sequence joins TRBV20-1 and TRBJ1-2; TRBD1 agrees at 7 bases. Unmatched junction bases numbered 8, after V lost 3 bases and J lost 1 base. The CDR3 is 15 amino acids. Germline loops: CDR1 DFQATT, CDR2 SNEGSKA (reference sequence). DNA of the CDR3: TGCAGTGCTAGCGGCGACAGGGCGAGTAACTATGGCTACACCTTC. It codes for CSASGDRASNYGYTF.

This clonotype has at least ten counts. This rearrangement joins TRBV2 to TRBJ2-1; 11 nucleotides align to TRBD2. Losses at the gene ends were 0 bases for V and 7 bases for J; bases not matched to a gene: 8. The germline gives CDR1 SNHLY, CDR2 FYNNEI. This CDR3 comprises 17 residues. The CDR3 region has the DNA TGTGCCAGCAGTGAAGCGATCCTAGCGGGAGGTGGGAATGAGCAGTTCTTC. Protein sequence: CASSEAILAGGGNEQFF.

This clonotype was picked up a small number of times. V gene TRBV7-8 combines with J gene TRBJ2-5; 11 positions agree with TRBD2. After removal of 1 base from V and 7 bases from J, the junction contained 5 bases not matched to a gene. The CDR3 totals 15 residues. Germline CDR1 is SGHVS and CDR2 is FQNEAQ. In DNA, the CDR3 is TGTGCCAGCAGCTTAGATACTAGCGGGAGTGGGACCCAGTACTTC. This sequence encodes CASSLDTSGSGTQYF. Full variable domain (missing parts from reference TRBV7-8 and TRBJ2-5): GAGVSQSPRYKVAKRGQDVALRCDPISGHVSLFWYQQALGQGPEFLTYFQNEAQLDKSGLPSDRFFAERPEGSVSTLKIQRTQQEDSAVYLCASSLDTSGSGTQYFGPGTRLLVL.